This TCR beta chain stems from a study of PD-1 blockade in classical Hodgkin lymphoma. Study-wide results and limits: Before treatment, TCR diversity in newly diagnosed patients was reportedly lower than in healthy donors.

Comment on this clone: Its target is unknown.

Repertoires were generated with immunoSEQ multiplex PCR, while TCRdb's copy carries only in-frame clones and drops some. The table includes tens of thousands of clones, about four fifths detected once. The junction had 6 bases not matched to a gene; V was cut back by 4 bases and J by 14 bases. Germline V gene data show CDR1 as SGHRS and CDR2 as YFSETQ. The CDR3 is 12 residues long. Relapses following autologous stem cell transplantation were seen in all patients, with brentuximab vedotin exposure varying. Magnetic negative selection served to purify CD4+ T cells out of PBMCs that had been thawed. The specimen comprised CD4+ T cells from blood, sampled at baseline. The receptor was derived from a human donor with classical Hodgkin lymphoma. The chain recombines TRBV5-1 with TRBJ2-1, with 10 positions matching TRBD1. CDR3 in amino acids: CASSQPGQGKFF. CDR3 bases: TGCGCCAGCAGCCAACCGGGACAGGGGAAGTTCTTC.